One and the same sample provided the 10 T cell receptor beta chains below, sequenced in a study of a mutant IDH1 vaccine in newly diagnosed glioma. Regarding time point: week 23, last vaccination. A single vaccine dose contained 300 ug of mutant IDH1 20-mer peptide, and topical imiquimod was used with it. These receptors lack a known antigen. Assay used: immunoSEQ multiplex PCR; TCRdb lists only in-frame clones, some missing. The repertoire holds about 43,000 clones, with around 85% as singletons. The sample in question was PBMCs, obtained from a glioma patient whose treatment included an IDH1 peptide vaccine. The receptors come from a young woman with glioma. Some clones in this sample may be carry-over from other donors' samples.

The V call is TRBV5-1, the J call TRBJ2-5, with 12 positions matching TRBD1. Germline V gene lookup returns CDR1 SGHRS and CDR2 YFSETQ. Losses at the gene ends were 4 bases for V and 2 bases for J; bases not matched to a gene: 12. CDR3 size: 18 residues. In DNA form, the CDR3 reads TGCGCCAGCAGCCTACGGGACAGGGGGCGCGGGAAACAAGAGACCCAGTACTTC. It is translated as CASSLRDRGRGKQETQYF. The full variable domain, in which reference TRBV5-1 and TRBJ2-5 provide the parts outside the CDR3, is KAGVTQTPRYLIKTRGQQVTLSCSPISGHRSVSWYQQTPGQGLQFLFEYFSETQRNKGNFPGRFSGRQFSNSRSEMNVSTLELGDSALYLCASSLRDRGRGKQETQYFGPGTRLLVL.

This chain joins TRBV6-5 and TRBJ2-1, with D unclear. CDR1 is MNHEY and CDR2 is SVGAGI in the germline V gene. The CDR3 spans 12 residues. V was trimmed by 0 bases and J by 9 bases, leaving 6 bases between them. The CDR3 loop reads CASSYSGVEQFF. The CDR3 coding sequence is TGTGCCAGCAGTTACTCGGGCGTTGAGCAGTTCTTC.

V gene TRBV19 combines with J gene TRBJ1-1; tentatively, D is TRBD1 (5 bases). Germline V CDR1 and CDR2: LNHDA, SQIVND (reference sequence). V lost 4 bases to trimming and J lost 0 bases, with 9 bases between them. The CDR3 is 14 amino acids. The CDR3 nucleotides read TGTGCCAGTAGTACCCAGACAGTGAACACTGAAGCTTTCTTT. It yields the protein CASSTQTVNTEAFF. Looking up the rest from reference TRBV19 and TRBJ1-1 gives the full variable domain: DGGITQSPKYLFRKEGQNVTLSCEQNLNHDAMYWYRQDPGQGLRLIYYSQIVNDFQKGDIAEGYSVSREKKESFPLTVTSAQKNPTAFYLCASSTQTVNTEAFFGQGTRLTVV.

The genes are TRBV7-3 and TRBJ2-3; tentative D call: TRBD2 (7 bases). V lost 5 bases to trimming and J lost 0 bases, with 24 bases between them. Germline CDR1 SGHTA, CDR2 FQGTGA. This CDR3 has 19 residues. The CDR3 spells CASSRSPLGGVSSTDTQYF. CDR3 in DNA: TGTGCCAGCAGCCGATCTCCTCTAGGGGGGGTGTCTAGCACAGATACGCAGTATTTT.

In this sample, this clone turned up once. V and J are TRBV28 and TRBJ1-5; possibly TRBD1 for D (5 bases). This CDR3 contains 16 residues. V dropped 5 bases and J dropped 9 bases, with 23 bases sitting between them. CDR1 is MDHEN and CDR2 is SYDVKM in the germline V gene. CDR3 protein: CASSPRQNLLGRPQHF. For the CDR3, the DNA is TGTGCCAGCAGTCCCCGACAGAACCTTCTCGGGAGGCCCCAGCATTTT.

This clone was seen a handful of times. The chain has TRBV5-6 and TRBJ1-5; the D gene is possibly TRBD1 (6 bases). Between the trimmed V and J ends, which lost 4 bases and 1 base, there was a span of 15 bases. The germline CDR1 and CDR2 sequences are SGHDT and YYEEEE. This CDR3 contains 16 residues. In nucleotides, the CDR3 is TGTGCCAGCAGCCACACCTCAGGGGAGAGCAATCAGCCCCAGCATTTT. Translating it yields CASSHTSGESNQPQHF.

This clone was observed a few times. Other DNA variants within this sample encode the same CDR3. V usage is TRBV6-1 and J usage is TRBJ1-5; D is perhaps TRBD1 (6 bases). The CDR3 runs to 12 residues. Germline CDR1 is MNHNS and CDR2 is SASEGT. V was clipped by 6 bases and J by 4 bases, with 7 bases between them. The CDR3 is CASRGGNQPQHF. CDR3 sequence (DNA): TGTGCCAGCAGAGGGGGGAATCAGCCCCAGCATTTT.

The chain's CDR3 is CSASGGPQHF. As DNA, the CDR3 is TGCAGTGCTAGTGGCGGGCCCCAGCATTTT. The chain is built from TRBV20-1 and TRBJ1-5; no clear D. This CDR3 spans 10 amino acids. Trimming left V 3 bases short and J 9 bases short, with 6 bases between. CDR1 and CDR2 from the germline V gene are DFQATT and SNEGSKA (reference sequence).

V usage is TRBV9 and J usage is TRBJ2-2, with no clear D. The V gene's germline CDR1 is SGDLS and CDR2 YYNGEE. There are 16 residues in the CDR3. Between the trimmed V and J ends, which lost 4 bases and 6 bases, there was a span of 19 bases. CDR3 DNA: TGTGCCAGCAGCTCCGGACCTCACAAGGGATCCGGGGAGCTGTTTTTT. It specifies CASSSGPHKGSGELFF.

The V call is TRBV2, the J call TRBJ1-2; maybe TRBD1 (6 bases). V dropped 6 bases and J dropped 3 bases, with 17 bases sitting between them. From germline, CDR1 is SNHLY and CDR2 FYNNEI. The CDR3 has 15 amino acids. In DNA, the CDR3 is TGTGCCAGCAGGGGGCTACAGGGTTTGGACTATGGCTACACCTTC. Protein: CASRGLQGLDYGYTF.